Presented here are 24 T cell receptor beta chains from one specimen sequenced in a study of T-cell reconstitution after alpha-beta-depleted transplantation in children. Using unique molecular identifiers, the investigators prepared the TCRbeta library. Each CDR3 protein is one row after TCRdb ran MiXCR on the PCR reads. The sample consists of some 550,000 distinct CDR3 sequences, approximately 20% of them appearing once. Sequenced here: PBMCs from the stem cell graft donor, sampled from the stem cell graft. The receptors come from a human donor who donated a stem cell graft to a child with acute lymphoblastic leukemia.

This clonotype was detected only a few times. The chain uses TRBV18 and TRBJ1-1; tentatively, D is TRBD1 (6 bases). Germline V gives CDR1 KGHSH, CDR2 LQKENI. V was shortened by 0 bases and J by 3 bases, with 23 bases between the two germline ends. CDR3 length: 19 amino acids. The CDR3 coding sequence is TGTGCCAGCTCACCACCGGCTCAGGAGGGGGTTTCCCTTTACACTGAAGCTTTCTTT. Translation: CASSPPAQEGVSLYTEAFF.

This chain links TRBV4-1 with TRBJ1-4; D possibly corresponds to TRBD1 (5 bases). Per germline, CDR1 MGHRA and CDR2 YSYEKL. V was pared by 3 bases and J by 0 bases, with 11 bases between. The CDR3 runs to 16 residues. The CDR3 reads CASSQGRSATNEKLFF. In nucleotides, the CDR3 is TGCGCCAGCAGCCAGGGACGGTCTGCAACTAATGAAAAACTGTTTTTT.

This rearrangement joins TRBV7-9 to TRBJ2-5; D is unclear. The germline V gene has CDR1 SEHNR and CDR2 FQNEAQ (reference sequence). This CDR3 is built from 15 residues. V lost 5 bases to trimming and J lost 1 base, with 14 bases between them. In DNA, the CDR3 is TGTGCCAGCAGCGACCCTCGCCACAGCCAAGAGACCCAGTACTTC. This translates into CASSDPRHSQETQYF.

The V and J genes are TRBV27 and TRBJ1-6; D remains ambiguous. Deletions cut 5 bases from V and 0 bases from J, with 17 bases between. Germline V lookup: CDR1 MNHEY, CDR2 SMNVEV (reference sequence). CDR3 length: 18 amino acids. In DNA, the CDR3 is TGTGCCAGCAGTAGGACCGGGAGATTAAGCTCCTATAATTCACCCCTCCACTTT. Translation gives CASSRTGRLSSYNSPLHF.

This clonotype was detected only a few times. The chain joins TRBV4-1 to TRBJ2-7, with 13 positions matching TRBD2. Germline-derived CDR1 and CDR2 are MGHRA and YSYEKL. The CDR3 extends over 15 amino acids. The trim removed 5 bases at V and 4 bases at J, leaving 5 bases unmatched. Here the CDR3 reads CASSDETSGRYEQYF. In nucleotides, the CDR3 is TGCGCCAGCAGCGACGAGACTAGCGGGAGGTACGAGCAGTACTTC.

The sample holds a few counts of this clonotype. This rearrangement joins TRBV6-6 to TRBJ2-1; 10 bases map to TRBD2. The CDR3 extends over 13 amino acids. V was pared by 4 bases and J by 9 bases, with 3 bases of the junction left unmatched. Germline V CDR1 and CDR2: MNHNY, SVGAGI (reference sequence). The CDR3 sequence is CASSSRTSGEQFF. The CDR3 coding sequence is TGTGCCAGCAGTTCCAGGACTAGCGGTGAGCAGTTCTTC.

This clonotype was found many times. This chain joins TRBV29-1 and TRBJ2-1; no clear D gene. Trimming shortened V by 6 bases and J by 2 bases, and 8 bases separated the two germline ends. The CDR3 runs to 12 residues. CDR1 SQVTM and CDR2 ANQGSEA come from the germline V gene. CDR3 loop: CSVGKPYNEQFF. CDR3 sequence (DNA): TGCAGCGTGGGGAAGCCCTACAATGAGCAGTTCTTC.

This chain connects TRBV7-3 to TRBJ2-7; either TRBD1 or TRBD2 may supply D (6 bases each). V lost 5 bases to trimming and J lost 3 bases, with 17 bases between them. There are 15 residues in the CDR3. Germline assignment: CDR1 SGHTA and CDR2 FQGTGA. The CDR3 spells CASSHYGGGDYEQYF. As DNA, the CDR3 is TGTGCCAGCAGCCACTACGGGGGCGGGGACTACGAGCAGTACTTC.

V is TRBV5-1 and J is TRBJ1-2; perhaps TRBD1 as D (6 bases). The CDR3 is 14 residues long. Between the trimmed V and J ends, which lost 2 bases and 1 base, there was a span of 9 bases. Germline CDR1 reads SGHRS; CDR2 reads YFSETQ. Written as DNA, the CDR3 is TGCGCCAGCAGCTTTCGGACAGATAACTATGGCTACACCTTC. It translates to CASSFRTDNYGYTF.

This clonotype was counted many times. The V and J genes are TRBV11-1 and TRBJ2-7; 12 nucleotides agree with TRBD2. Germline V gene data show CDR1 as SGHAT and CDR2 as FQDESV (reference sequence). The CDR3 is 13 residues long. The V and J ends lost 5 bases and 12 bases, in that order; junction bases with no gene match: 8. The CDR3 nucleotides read TGTGCCAGCAGCCCGGAGACTAGCGGGAGAGTGTACTTC. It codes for CASSPETSGRVYF.

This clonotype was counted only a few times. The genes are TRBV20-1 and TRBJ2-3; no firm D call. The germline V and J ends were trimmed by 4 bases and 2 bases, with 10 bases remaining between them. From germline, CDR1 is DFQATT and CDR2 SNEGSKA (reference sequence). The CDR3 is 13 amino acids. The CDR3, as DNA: TGCAGTGCTACGGACGCGGCCACAGATACGCAGTATTTT. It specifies CSATDAATDTQYF.

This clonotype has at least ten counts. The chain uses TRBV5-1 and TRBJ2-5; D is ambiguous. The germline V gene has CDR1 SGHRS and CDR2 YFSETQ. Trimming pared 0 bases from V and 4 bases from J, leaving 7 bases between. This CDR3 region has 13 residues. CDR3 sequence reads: CASSLVLAETQYF. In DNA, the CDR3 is TGCGCCAGCAGCTTGGTCTTGGCAGAGACCCAGTACTTC.

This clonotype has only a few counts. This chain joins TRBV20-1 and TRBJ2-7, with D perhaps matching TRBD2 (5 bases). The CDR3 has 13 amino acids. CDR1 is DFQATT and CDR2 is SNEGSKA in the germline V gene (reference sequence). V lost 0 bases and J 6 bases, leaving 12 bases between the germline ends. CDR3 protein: CSARDRGSPEQYF. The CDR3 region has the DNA TGCAGTGCTAGAGATCGGGGTAGCCCCGAGCAGTACTTC.

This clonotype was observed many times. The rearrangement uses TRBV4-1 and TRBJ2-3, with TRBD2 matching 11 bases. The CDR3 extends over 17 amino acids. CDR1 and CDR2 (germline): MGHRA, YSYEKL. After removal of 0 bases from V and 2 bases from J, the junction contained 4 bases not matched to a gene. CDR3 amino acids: CASSQDSSGRSTDTQYF. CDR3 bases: TGCGCCAGCAGCCAAGATTCTAGCGGGAGGTCCACAGATACGCAGTATTTT.

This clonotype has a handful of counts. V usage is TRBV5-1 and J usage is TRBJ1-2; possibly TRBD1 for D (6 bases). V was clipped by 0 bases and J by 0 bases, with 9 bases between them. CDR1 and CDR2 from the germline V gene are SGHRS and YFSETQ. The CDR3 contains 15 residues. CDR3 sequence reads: CASSLAGTTNYGYTF. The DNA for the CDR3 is TGCGCCAGCAGCTTGGCGGGGACAACTAACTATGGCTACACCTTC.

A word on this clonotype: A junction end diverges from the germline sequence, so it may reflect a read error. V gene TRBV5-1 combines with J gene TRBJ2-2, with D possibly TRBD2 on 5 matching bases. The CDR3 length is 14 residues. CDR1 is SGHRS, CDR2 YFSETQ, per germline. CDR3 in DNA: TGCGCCAGCACCGTGGGATCGAACACCGGGGAGCTTTTTTTT. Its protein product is CASTVGSNTGELFF.

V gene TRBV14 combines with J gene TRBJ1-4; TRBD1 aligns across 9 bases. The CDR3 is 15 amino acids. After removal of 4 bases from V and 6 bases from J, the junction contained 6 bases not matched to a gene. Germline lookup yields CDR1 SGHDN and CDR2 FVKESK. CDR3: CASSLTGGDYEKLFF. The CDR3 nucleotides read TGTGCCAGCAGCCTAACAGGGGGCGATTATGAAAAACTGTTTTTT.

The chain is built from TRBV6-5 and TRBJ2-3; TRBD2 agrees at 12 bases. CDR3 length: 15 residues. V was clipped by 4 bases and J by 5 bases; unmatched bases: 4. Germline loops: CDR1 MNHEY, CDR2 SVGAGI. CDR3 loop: CASSLPGLAGDTQYF. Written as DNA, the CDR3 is TGTGCCAGCAGTTTGCCGGGACTAGCGGGAGATACGCAGTATTTT.

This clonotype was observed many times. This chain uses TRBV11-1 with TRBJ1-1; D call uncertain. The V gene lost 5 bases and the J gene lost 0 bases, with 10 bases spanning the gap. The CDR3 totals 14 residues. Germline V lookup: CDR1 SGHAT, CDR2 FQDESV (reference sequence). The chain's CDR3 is CASSPPGLNTEAFF. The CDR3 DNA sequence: TGTGCCAGCAGCCCCCCCGGGTTGAACACTGAAGCTTTCTTT.

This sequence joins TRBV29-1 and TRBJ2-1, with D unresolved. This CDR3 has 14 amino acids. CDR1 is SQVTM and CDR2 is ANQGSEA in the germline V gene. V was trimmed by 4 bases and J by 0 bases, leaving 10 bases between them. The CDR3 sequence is CSVGLASSYNEQFF. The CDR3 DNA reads TGCAGCGTTGGGTTAGCTAGCTCCTACAATGAGCAGTTCTTC.

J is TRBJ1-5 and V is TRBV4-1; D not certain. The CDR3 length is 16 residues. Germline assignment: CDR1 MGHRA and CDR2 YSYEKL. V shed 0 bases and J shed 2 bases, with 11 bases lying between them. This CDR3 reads CASSQDRITRNQPQHF. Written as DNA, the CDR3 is TGCGCCAGCAGCCAAGACAGAATCACTCGCAATCAGCCCCAGCATTTT.

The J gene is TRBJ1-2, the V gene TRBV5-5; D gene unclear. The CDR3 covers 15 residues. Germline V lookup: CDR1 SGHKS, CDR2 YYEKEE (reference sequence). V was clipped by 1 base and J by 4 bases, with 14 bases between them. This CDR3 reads CASSLFNPGGYGYTF. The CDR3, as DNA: TGTGCCAGCAGCTTGTTCAATCCGGGAGGCTATGGCTACACCTTC.

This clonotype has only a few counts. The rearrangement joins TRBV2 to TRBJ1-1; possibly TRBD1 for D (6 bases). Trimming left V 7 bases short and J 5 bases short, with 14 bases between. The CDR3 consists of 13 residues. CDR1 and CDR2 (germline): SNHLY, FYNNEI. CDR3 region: CASNREGATEAFF. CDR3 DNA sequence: TGTGCCAGCAACAGGGAGGGTGCGACTGAAGCTTTCTTT. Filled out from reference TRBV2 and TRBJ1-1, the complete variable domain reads EPEVTQTPSHQVTQMGQEVILRCVPISNHLYFYWYRQILGQKVEFLVSFYNNEISEKSEIFDDQFSVERPDGSNFTLKIRSTKLEDSAMYFCASNREGATEAFFGQGTRLTVV.

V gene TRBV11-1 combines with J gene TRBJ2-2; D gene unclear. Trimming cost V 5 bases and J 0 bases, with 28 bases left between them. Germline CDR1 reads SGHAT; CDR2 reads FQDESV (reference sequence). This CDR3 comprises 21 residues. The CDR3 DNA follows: TGTGCCAGCAGCCCCCGGCCGGGTTACCAACCCCGAACATCGAACACCGGGGAGCTGTTTTTT. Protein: CASSPRPGYQPRTSNTGELFF.